This is a list of T cell receptor beta chains from one sample in a study of beta chain features in type 1 diabetes. The table came from immunoSEQ multiplex PCR; TCRdb's copy has only in-frame clones and leaves some out. The repertoire holds 150,000 to 200,000 clones, with roughly 59% as singletons. Sequenced material: naive CD4+ T cells from blood. Receptors originate from a man aged 25-45 years with type 1 diabetes. Both conserved end residues are part of each CDR3. A D gene is named only where the DNA matches it firmly. Size values are once, few and many counts, or a class for expanded clones, and some rows have none.

len | d_gene | abundance | j_gene | v_gene | CDR3aa | CDR3nt
16 | NA | NA | TRBJ1-3 | TRBV9 | CASSVENRAAGNTIYF | TGTGCCAGCAGCGTAGAAAACAGGGCTGCTGGAAACACCATATATTTT
17 | TRBD2 | few | TRBJ2-3 | TRBV4-3 | CASSPNPAGETTDTQYF | TGCGCCAGCAGCCCCAATCCAGCGGGGGAGACCACAGATACGCAGTATTTT
11 | NA | few | TRBJ2-7 | TRBV20-1 | CSASSENEQYF | TGCAGTGCCAGCTCAGAGAACGAGCAGTACTTC
15 | TRBD1 | NA | TRBJ2-5 | TRBV9 | CASSAGTGTPETQYF | TGTGCCAGCAGCGCGGGGACAGGGACCCCAGAGACCCAGTACTTC
12 | NA | NA | TRBJ1-1 | TRBV30 | CAWSGSRDKAFF | TGTGCCTGGAGTGGATCCCGGGACAAAGCTTTCTTT
10 | NA | few | TRBJ1-2 | TRBV29-1 | CSVEDYGYTF | TGCAGCGTTGAAGACTATGGCTACACCTTC
12 | NA | NA | TRBJ1-1 | TRBV29-1 | CSVLTGNTEAFF | TGCAGTGTTCTTACAGGGAACACTGAAGCTTTCTTT
14 | TRBD1 | NA | TRBJ1-6 | TRBV27 | CASSRDRGNSPLHF | TGTGCCAGCAGCCGGGACAGGGGTAATTCACCCCTCCACTTT
15 | NA | few | TRBJ2-6 | TRBV4-3 | CASSLDLSGANVLTF | TGCGCCAGCAGCCTAGACCTTTCTGGGGCCAACGTCCTGACTTTC
15 | TRBD2 | NA | TRBJ2-1 | TRBV5-4 | CASSLGGGSYNEQFF | TGTGCCAGCAGCTTAGGCGGGGGCTCCTACAATGAGCAGTTCTTC
15 | NA | NA | TRBJ1-1 | TRBV2 | CASSELGRRNTEAFF | TGTGCCAGCAGTGAGTTGGGACGGCGGAACACTGAAGCTTTCTTT
13 | NA | NA | TRBJ2-5 | TRBV27 | CASSLQAGETQYF | TGTGCCAGCAGTTTACAGGCTGGGGAGACCCAGTACTTC
18 | TRBD1 | few | TRBJ2-7 | TRBV4-3 | CASSQDLTRQGNPYEQYF | TGCGCCAGCAGCCAAGATTTAACCCGACAGGGAAACCCCTACGAGCAGTACTTC
13 | NA | NA | TRBJ1-2 | TRBV5-1 | CASGKQQGDGYTF | TGCGCCAGCGGGAAGCAACAGGGAGATGGCTACACCTTC
16 | NA | NA | TRBJ2-4 | TRBV29-1 | CSFSSREVSAKNIQYF | TGCAGCTTCTCTAGCAGGGAAGTGTCAGCCAAAAACATTCAGTACTTC
15 | TRBD1 | once | TRBJ1-5 | TRBV5-1 | CASSFTGDGNQPQHF | TGCGCCAGCAGCTTTACAGGGGATGGCAATCAGCCCCAGCATTTT
12 | TRBD2 | once | TRBJ2-5 | TRBV29-1 | CSSSGGAETQYF | TGCAGCTCTAGCGGGGGGGCGGAGACCCAGTACTTC
15 | NA | NA | TRBJ2-1 | TRBV7-2 | CASSSTGGGYNEQFF | TGTGCCAGCAGCTCCACGGGCGGAGGTTACAATGAGCAGTTCTTC
15 | TRBD2 | NA | TRBJ2-1 | TRBV5-1 | CASSLGLASLNEQFF | TGCGCCAGCAGCTTGGGACTAGCGAGTTTGAATGAGCAGTTCTTC
15 | TRBD1 | NA | TRBJ2-3 | TRBV6-5 | CASSYDRGGTDTQYF | TGTGCCAGCAGTTACGACAGGGGGGGCACAGATACGCAGTATTTT
12 | NA | NA | TRBJ2-5 | TRBV28 | CASSTGKETQYF | TGTGCCAGCAGTACGGGTAAAGAGACCCAGTACTTC
13 | NA | few | TRBJ1-4 | TRBV29-1 | CSAVRGPNEKLFF | TGCAGCGCCGTAAGGGGCCCTAATGAAAAACTGTTTTTT
12 | NA | NA | TRBJ1-1 | TRBV7-9 | CASSPSYTEAFF | TGTGCCAGCAGCCCATCGTACACTGAAGCTTTCTTT
15 | TRBD2 | NA | TRBJ2-1 | TRBV7-2 | CASSRGGNSYNEQFF | TGTGCCAGCAGCCGCGGGGGGAACTCCTACAATGAGCAGTTCTTC
13 | NA | NA | TRBJ1-1 | TRBV29-1 | CSALGRMNTEAFF | TGCAGCGCTCTGGGACGGATGAACACTGAAGCTTTCTTT
13 | NA | NA | TRBJ1-1 | TRBV6-5 | CASSYSTGVGAFF | TGTGCCAGCAGTTACTCGACGGGGGTCGGTGCTTTCTTT
15 | TRBD1 | NA | TRBJ2-2 | TRBV28 | CASSSTGLNTGELFF | TGTGCCAGCAGTTCGACAGGGTTGAACACCGGGGAGCTGTTTTTT
15 | TRBD1 | NA | TRBJ2-5 | TRBV7-6 | CASSRRDRVGETQYF | TGTGCCAGCAGCCGCCGGGACAGGGTTGGAGAGACCCAGTACTTC
14 | TRBD1 | NA | TRBJ2-1 | TRBV29-1 | CSVDDRTGSNEQFF | TGCAGCGTTGACGATCGGACAGGGAGTAATGAGCAGTTCTTC
15 | TRBD1 | NA | TRBJ1-1 | TRBV7-9 | CASSTWDRGDTEAFF | TGTGCCAGCAGCACCTGGGACAGGGGGGACACTGAAGCTTTCTTT
16 | NA | NA | TRBJ2-6 | TRBV5-1 | CASSLAPSSGANVLTF | TGCGCCAGCAGCTTAGCTCCAAGCTCTGGGGCCAACGTCCTGACTTTC
11 | NA | NA | TRBJ2-1 | TRBV28 | CASSSYNEQFF | TGTGCCAGCAGTTCCTACAATGAGCAGTTCTTC
17 | TRBD2 | NA | TRBJ2-3 | TRBV7-8 | CASSLVSSGISTDTQYF | TGTGCCAGCAGCTTAGTCTCTAGCGGGATAAGCACAGATACGCAGTATTTT
14 | TRBD2 | once | TRBJ2-7 | TRBV9 | CASSVGEGLGEQYF | TGTGCCAGCAGCGTAGGGGAGGGGCTGGGCGAGCAGTACTTC
11 | NA | NA | TRBJ2-1 | TRBV14 | CASSLHNEQFF | TGTGCCAGCAGCCTCCACAATGAGCAGTTCTTC
13 | TRBD1 | NA | TRBJ1-1 | TRBV7-6 | CASSSDRGAEAFF | TGTGCCAGCAGCTCGGACAGGGGGGCTGAAGCTTTCTTT
15 | TRBD2 | NA | TRBJ2-7 | TRBV15 | CATSRGLAGEYEQYF | TGTGCCACCAGCAGAGGTCTAGCGGGGGAATACGAGCAGTACTTC
14 | NA | NA | TRBJ2-5 | TRBV7-9 | CASTFPRGIETQYF | TGTGCCAGCACCTTCCCTAGAGGGATCGAGACCCAGTACTTC
13 | NA | NA | TRBJ2-5 | TRBV29-1 | CSVSTGIVETQYF | TGCAGCGTATCTACAGGGATTGTGGAGACCCAGTACTTC
14 | NA | NA | TRBJ2-2 | TRBV6-6 | CASSYQLSTGELFF | TGTGCCAGCAGTTACCAGTTATCCACCGGGGAGCTGTTTTTT